This TCR beta chain was documented in a study of glioma-infiltrating T cells. Study-level points and caveats: Gliomas, especially low-grade, showed above-expected tissue-blood divergence; non-neoplastic patients showed below. CDR3 overlap between tissue and blood was very small.

On this clonotype itself: The antigen is not known. Being one base from a much bigger clone, this may be a read error.

TCR alpha and beta CDR3 regions were amplified from RNA using iRepertoire nested multiplex PCR. One-step reverse transcription and amplification started from approximately 100-400 ng of tissue mRNA or PBMC total RNA. TCRdb ran MiXCR on the multiplex PCR reads and lists one entry per CDR3 protein. The sample has around 97,000 distinct CDR3 sequences, roughly 30% seen once. CDR3 length: 16 residues. Germline lookup yields CDR1 DFQATT and CDR2 SNEGSKA (reference sequence). This chain joins TRBV20-1 and TRBJ1-1, with TRBD1 identical over 7 bases. This clonotype originated in a human donor with low-grade glioma or glioblastoma, undergoing nonglioma brain surgery, or in good health (not recorded which). The sequenced sample was glioma tissue, nonneoplastic brain tissue, or PBMCs (not recorded which). DNA for the CDR3: TGCAGTGCTACCCAGGGGGGTATAGGACTGAACACTGGAGCTTTCTTT. Encoded protein: CSATQGGIGLNTGAFF.